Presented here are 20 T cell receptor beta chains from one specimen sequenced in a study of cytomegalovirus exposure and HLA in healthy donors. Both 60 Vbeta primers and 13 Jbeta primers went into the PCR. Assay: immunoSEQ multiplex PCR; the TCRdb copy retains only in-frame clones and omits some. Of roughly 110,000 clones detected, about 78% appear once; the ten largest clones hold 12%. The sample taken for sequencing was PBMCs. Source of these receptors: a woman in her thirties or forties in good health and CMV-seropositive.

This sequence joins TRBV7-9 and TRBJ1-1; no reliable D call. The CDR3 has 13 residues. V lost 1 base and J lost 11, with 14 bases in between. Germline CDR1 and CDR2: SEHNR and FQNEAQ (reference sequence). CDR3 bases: TGTGCCAGCAGCTTAGATTGGGTGGGCCCCGCTTTCTTT. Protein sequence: CASSLDWVGPAFF. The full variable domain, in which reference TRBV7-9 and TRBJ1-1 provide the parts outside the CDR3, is DTGVSQNPRHKITKRGQNVTFRCDPISEHNRLYWYRQTLGQGPEFLTYFQNEAQLEKSRLLSDRFSAERPKGSFSTLEIQRTEQGDSAMYLCASSLDWVGPAFFGQGTRLTVV.

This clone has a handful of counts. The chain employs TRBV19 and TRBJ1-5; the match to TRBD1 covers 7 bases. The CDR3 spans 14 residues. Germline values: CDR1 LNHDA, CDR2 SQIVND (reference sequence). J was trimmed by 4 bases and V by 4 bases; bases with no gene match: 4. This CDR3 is CASSRDSWNQPQHF. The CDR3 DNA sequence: TGTGCCAGTAGTAGGGACAGCTGGAATCAGCCCCAGCATTTT. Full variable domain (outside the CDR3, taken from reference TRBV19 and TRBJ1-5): DGGITQSPKYLFRKEGQNVTLSCEQNLNHDAMYWYRQDPGQGLRLIYYSQIVNDFQKGDIAEGYSVSREKKESFPLTVTSAQKNPTAFYLCASSRDSWNQPQHFGDGTRLSIL.

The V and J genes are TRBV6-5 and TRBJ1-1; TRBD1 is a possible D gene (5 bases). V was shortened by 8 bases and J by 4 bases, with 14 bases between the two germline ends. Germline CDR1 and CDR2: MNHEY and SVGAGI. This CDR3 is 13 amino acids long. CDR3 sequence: CASQGLPFTEAFF. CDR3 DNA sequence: TGTGCCAGCCAGGGTCTCCCTTTCACTGAAGCTTTCTTT.

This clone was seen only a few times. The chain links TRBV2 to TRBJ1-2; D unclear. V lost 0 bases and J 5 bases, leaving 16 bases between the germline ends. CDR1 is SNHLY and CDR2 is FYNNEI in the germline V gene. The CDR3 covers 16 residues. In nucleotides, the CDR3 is TGTGCCAGCAGTGAAGCGCTTCGTGTGAGTTCGTATGGCTACACCTTC. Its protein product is CASSEALRVSSYGYTF.

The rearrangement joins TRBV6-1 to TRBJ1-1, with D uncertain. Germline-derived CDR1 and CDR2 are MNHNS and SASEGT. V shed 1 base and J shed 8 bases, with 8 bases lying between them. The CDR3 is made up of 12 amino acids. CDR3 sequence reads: CASSEVETEAFF. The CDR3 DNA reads TGTGCCAGCAGTGAAGTCGAGACAGAAGCTTTCTTT.

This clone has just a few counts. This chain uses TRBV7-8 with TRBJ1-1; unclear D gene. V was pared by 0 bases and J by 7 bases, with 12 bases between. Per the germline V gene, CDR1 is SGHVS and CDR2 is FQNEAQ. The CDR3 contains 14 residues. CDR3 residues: CASSLASGISEAFF. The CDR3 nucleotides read TGTGCCAGCAGCTTAGCGTCGGGTATAAGTGAAGCTTTCTTT.

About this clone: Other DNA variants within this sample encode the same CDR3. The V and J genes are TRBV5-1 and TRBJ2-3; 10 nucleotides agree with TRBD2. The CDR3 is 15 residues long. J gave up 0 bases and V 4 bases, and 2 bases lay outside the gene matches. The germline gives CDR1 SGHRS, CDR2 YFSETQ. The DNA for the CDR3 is TGCGCCAGCAGCCTAGCGGGGGCTAGCACAGATACGCAGTATTTT. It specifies CASSLAGASTDTQYF.

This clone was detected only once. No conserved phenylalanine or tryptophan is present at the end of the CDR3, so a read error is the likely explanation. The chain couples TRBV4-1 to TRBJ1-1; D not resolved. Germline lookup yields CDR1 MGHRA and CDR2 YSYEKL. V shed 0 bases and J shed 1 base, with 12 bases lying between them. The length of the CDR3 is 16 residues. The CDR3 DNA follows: TGCGCCAGCAGCCAAGAGTTCGGACTCCGGAACACTGAAGCTTTCCTT. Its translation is CASSQEFGLRNTEAFL.

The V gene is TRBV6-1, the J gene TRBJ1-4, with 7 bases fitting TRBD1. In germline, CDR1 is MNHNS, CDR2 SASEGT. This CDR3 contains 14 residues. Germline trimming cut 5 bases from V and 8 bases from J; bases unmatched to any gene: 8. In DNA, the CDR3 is TGTGCCAGCAGTCCAAGGACAGGCGGGGAAAAACTGTTTTTT. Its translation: CASSPRTGGEKLFF.

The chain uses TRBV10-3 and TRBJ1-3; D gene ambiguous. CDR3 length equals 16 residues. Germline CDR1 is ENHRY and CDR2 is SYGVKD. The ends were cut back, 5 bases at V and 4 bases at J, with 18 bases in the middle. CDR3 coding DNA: TGTGCCATCAGTAGCCGGGAAACCCCGGCGGGAAACACCATATATTTT. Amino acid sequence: CAISSRETPAGNTIYF.

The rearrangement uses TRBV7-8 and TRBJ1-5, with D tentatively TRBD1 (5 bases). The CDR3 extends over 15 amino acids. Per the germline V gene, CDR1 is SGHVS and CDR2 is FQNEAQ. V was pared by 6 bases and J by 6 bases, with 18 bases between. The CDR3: CASRIDRNGIQPQHF. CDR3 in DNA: TGTGCCAGCAGGATCGACAGAAACGGAATTCAGCCCCAGCATTTT.

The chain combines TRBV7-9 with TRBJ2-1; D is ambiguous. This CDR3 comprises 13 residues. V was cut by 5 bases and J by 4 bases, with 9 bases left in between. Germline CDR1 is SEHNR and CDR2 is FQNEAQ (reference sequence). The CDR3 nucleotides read TGTGCCAGCAGCACCACAGAGTACAATGAGCAGTTCTTC. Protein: CASSTTEYNEQFF.

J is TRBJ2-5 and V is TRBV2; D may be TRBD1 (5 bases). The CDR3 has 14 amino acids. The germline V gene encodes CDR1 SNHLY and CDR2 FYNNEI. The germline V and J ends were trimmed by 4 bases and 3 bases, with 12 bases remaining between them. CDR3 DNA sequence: TGTGCCAGCAGTGGGGCAGGGCGGAAAGAGACCCAGTACTTC. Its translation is CASSGAGRKETQYF.

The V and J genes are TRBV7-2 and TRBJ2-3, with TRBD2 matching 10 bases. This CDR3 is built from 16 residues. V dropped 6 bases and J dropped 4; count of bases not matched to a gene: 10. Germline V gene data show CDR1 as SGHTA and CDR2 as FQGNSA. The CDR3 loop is CASSLGTSGVADTQYF. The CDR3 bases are TGTGCCAGCAGTCTCGGTACTAGCGGGGTGGCAGATACGCAGTATTTT. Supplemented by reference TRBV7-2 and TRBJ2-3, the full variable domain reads GAGVSQSPSNKVTEKGKDVELRCDPISGHTALYWYRQSLGQGLEFLIYFQGNSAPDKSGLPSDRFSAERTGGSVSTLTIQRTQQEDSAVYLCASSLGTSGVADTQYFGPGTRLTVL.

The CDR3 DNA follows: TGTGCCAGCAGCCGACGTTCCGGGGGGCCTGCAGATACGCAGTATTTT. Encoded protein: CASSRRSGGPADTQYF. The chain recombines TRBV5-4 with TRBJ2-3; D may be TRBD2 (7 bases). Germline CDR1 and CDR2: SGHNT and YYREEE (reference sequence). The CDR3 loop spans 16 amino acids. The V end was cut by 4 bases, the J end by 4 bases, with 19 bases between.

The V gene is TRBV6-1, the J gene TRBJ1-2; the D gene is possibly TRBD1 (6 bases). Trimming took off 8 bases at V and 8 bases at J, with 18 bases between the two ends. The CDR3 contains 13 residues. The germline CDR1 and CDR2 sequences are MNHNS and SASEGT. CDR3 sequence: CASAATGLDGYTF. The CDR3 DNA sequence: TGTGCCAGCGCTGCCACAGGGCTAGACGGCTACACCTTC.

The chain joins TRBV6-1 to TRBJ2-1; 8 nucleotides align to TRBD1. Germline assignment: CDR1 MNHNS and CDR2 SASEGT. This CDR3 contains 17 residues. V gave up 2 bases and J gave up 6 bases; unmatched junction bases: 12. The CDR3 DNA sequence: TGTGCCAGCAGTGAATTTCGGGGGACAGGTACTGCCAATGAGCAGTTCTTC. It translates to CASSEFRGTGTANEQFF.

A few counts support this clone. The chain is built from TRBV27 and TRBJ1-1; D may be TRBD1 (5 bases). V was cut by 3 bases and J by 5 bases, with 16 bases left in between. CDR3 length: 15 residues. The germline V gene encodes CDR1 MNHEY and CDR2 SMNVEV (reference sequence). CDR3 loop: CASSFAGTLGTEAFF. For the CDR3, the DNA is TGTGCCAGCAGTTTTGCAGGGACTCTGGGGACTGAAGCTTTCTTT.

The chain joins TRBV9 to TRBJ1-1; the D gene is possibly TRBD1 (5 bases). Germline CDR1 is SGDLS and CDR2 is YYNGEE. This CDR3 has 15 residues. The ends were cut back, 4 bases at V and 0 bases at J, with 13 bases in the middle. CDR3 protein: CASSPNTGMNTEAFF. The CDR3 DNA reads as TGTGCCAGCAGCCCAAACACAGGCATGAACACTGAAGCTTTCTTT.

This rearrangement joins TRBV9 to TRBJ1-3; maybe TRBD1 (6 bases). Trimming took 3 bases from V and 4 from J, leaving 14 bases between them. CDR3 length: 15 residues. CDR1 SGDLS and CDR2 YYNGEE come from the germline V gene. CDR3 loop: CASSAGGAGGNTIYF. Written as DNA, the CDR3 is TGTGCCAGCAGCGCCGGGGGGGCCGGGGGAAACACCATATATTTT.